This entry is about one T cell receptor beta chain. Via MiXCR, TCRdb re-called the 5' RACE reads, giving one row per CDR3 protein. The repertoire includes 45,000 to 55,000 distinct CDR3 sequences, about 18% of them detected once, and approximately 3% sits in the top ten. This entry is derived from a study of chronic HIV infection and antiretroviral therapy. Germline assignment: CDR1 SGDLS and CDR2 YYNGEE. The CDR3 covers 16 residues. The V gene end was trimmed by 3 bases and the J gene end by 1 base; junction bases not matched to a gene: 7. Sequenced: peripheral blood. The sequence was obtained from an adult who had HIV and had not received antiretroviral therapy, or was an uninfected healthy control (not recorded which). This sequence joins TRBV9 and TRBJ1-1; 9 bases map to TRBD1. Here the CDR3 DNA reads TGTGCCAGCAGCGGAGATGACAGGGGGAAGAACACTGAAGCTTTCTTT. Translating it yields CASSGDDRGKNTEAFF.